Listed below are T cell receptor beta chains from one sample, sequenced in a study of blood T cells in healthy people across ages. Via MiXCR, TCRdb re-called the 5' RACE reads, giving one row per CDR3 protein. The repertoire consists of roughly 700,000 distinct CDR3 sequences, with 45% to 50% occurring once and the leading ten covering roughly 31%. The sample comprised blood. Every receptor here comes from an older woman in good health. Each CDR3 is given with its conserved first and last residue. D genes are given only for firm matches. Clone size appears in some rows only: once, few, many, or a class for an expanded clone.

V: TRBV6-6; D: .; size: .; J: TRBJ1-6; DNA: TGTGCCAGCAGCCTGGGACTCCTAGGTGGTTCACCCCTCCACTTT; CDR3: CASSLGLLGGSPLHF
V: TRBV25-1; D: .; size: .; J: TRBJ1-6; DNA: TGTGCCAGCAGTGATGCCCGGGGAGGAACGAATTCACCCCTCCACTTT; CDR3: CASSDARGGTNSPLHF
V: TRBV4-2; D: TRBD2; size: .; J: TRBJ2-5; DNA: TGTGCCAGCAGCCAATGGGAGGGGTACCAAGAGACCCAGTACTTC; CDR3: CASSQWEGYQETQYF
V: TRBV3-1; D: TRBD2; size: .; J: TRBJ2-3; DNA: TGTGCCAGCAGCCAAGGTCTAGCGGCAGATACGCAGTATTTT; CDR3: CASSQGLAADTQYF
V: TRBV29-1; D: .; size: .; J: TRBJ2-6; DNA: TGCAGCGTCCGGGACGGGAGCTCTGGGGCCAACGTCCCGACTTTC; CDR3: CSVRDGSSGANVPTF
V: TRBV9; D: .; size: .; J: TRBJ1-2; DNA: TGTGCCAGCAGCGGATTACAGGGAGGGTATGGCTACACCTTC; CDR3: CASSGLQGGYGYTF
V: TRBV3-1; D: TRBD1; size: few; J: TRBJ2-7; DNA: TGTGCCAGCAGCCAAGCCCTGTGGACAGGAGATCCCTCCTACGAGCAGTACTTC; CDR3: CASSQALWTGDPSYEQYF
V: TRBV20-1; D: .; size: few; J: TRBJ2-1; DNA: TGCAGTGCTAGAGTCGGAGTAGCTTGGTCCTACAATGAGCAGTTCTTC; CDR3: CSARVGVAWSYNEQFF
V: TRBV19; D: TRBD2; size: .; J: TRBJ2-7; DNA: TGTGCCAGTAGTATAACTAGCGGGATCTACGAGCAGTACTTC; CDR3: CASSITSGIYEQYF
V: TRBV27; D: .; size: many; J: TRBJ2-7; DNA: TGTGCCAGCAGTCCCTTCCAGAGCTCCTACGAGCAGTACTTC; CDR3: CASSPFQSSYEQYF
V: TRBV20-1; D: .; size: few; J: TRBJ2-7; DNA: TGCAGTGCTAGAGATCTTCGGATATACGAGCAGTACTTC; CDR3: CSARDLRIYEQYF
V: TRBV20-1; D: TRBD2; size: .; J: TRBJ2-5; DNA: TGCAGTGCTAGAGGCGTGGGACTACCACAAGAGACCCAGTACTTC; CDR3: CSARGVGLPQETQYF
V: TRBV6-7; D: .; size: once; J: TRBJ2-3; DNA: TGTGCCAGCAGTTACCCAAAAGACCGCGTAGATACGCAGTATTTT; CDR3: CASSYPKDRVDTQYF
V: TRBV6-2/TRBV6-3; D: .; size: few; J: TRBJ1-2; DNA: TGTGCCAGCAGTTACTCAGTCCGACTAAAGAACAACTATGGCTACACCTTC; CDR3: CASSYSVRLKNNYGYTF
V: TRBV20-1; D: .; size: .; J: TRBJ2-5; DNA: TGCAGTGCTAGAGATCACGAGTACAAAGAGACCCAGTACTTC; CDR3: CSARDHEYKETQYF
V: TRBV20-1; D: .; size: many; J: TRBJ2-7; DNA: TGCAGTGCTAGTCGTACTACCTCCTACGAGCAGTACTTC; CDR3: CSASRTTSYEQYF
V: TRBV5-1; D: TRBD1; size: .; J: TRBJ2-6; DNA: TGCGCCAGCAGTTTTTTGGGACAGCGCTCTGGGGCCAACGTCCTGACTTTC; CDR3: CASSFLGQRSGANVLTF
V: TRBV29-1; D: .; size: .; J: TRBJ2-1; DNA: TGCAGCGTCCAGCTCGTGTACAATGAGCAGTTCTTC; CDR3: CSVQLVYNEQFF
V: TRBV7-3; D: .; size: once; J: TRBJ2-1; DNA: TGTGCCAGCAGCCCGGGGCAGTCTGGGGAGCAGTTCTTC; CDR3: CASSPGQSGEQFF
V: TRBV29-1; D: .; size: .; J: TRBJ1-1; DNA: TGCAGCTCCGGGGGCGCCAACACTGAAGCTTTCTTT; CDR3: CSSGGANTEAFF
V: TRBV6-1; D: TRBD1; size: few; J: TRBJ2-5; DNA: TGTGCCAGCAGTGAATCGGGACAGGGGGCCAGGGAGACCCAGTACTTC; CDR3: CASSESGQGARETQYF
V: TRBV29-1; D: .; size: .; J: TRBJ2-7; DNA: TGCAGCGTCGCCAGTGGGTCCTACGAGCAGTACTTC; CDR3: CSVASGSYEQYF
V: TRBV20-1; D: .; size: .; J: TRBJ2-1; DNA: TGCAGTGCTAGAGATCGGCAGGGTCACAATGAGCAGTTCTTC; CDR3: CSARDRQGHNEQFF
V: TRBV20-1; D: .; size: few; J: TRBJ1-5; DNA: TGCAGTGCAGGGGGTATGGGCAATCAGCCCCAGCATTTT; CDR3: CSAGGMGNQPQHF
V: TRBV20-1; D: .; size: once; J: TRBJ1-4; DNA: TGCAGTGCTAGAGATCCAGGAGAAAAACTGTTTTTT; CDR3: CSARDPGEKLFF
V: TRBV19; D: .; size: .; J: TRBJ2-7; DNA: TGTGCCAGTAGTGTGGAGAACTCCTACAATGAGCAGTACTTC; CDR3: CASSVENSYNEQYF
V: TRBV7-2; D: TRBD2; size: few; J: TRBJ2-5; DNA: TGTGCCAGCAGCTTATTTGTAGCGGGAGGCCAAGAGACCCAGTACTTC; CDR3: CASSLFVAGGQETQYF
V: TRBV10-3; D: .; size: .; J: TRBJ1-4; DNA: TGTGCCATCAGTGCCGGTACAACTAATGAAAAACTGTTTTTT; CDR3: CAISAGTTNEKLFF
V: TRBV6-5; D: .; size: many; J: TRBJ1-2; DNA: TGTGCCAGCAGTTACTCCGTGGAGGGGAACTATGGCTACACCTTC; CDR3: CASSYSVEGNYGYTF
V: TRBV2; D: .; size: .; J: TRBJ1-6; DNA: TGTGCCAGCAGTGAAAAATGGCCCTATAATTCACCCCTCCACTTT; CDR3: CASSEKWPYNSPLHF
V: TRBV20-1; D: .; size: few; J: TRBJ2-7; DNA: TGCAGTGCCGCGCCGGGACACAGTGCACTCTACGAGCAGTACTTC; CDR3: CSAAPGHSALYEQYF
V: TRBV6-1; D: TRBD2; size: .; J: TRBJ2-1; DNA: TGTGTCAGCAGTAAAGCCGGACTAGCGGGAGGTCTTTACAATGAGCAGTTCTTC; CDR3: CVSSKAGLAGGLYNEQFF
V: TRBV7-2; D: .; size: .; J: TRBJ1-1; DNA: TGTGCCAGCAGCACGAACCAGGGGCGGGTGGGCACTGAAGCTTTCTTT; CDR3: CASSTNQGRVGTEAFF
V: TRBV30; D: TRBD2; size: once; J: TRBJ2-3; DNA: TGTGCCTGGAGCGATGGACTAGCGGGAGGTGCAGATACGCAGTATTTT; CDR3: CAWSDGLAGGADTQYF
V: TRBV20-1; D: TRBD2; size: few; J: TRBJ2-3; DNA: TGCAGTGCTAGAGCCCTAGCGGGAGGGCAAGGTGGTACGCAGTATTTT; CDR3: CSARALAGGQGGTQYF
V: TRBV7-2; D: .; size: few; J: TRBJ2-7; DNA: TGTGCCAGCAGCTCCAGCAGGGGACCTTCGGTCGAGCAGTACTTC; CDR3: CASSSSRGPSVEQYF
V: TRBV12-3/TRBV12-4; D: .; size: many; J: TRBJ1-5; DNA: TGTGCCAGCAGGCAGGGCAGCAATCAGCCCCAGCATTTT; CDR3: CASRQGSNQPQHF
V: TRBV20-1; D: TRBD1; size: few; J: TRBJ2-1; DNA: TGCAGTGCTAGCCCCCGGGACAGGGTTTTCATTGAGCAGTTCTTC; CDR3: CSASPRDRVFIEQFF
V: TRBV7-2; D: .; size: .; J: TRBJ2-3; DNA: TGTGCCAGCAGCTCCAGTGAAAGCGCCTCTAGCACAGATACGCAGTATTTT; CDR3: CASSSSESASSTDTQYF
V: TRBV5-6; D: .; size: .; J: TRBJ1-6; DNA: TGTGCCAGCAGCTTAACAGGGTTAGGAGAATCACCCCCCCACTTT; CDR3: CASSLTGLGESPPHF
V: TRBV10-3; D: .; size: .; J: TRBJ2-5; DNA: TGTGCCATCAGTGAGTCTGCGGGCCAAGAGACCCAGTACTTC; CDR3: CAISESAGQETQYF
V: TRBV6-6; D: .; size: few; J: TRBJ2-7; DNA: TGTGCCAGCAGTTACTCTTTTCAGGGGTCCTACGAGCAGTACTTC; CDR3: CASSYSFQGSYEQYF
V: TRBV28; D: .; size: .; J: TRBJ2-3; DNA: TGTGCCAGCAGGCCCCCCTTGCTGGTCTCAGCAGATACGCAGTATTTT; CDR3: CASRPPLLVSADTQYF
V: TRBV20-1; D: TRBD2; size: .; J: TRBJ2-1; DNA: TGCAGTGACGCAGCGGGGAGCTCCTACAATGAGCAGTTCTTC; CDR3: CSDAAGSSYNEQFF
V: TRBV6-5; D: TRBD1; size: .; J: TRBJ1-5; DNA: TGTGCCAGCAGGGGAAGGGGGACAGGTCTTCAGCCCCAGCATTTT; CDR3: CASRGRGTGLQPQHF
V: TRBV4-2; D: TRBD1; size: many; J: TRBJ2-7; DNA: TGTGCCAGCAGCCAGGGACAGACCTACGAGCAGTACTTC; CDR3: CASSQGQTYEQYF
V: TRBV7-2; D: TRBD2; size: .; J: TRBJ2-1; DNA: TGTGCCAGCAGCCCCCCGGGGGGAGGCTACAATGAGCAGTTCTTC; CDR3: CASSPPGGGYNEQFF
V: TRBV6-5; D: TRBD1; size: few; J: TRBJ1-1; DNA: TGTGCCAGCAGTTACGGGTGGGACAGAGAAACCACTGAAGCTTTCTTT; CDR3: CASSYGWDRETTEAFF
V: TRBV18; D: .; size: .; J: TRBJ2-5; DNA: TGTGCCAGCTCAGCCAGGGGTTGGGAGACCCAGTACTTC; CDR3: CASSARGWETQYF
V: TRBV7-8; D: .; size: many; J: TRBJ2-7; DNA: TGTGCCAGCAGCTTGGACAACCCCTACGAGCAGTACTTC; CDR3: CASSLDNPYEQYF
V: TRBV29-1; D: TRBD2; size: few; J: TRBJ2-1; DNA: TGCAGCCACAGCGGGAGGGGCGGCTATGAGCAGTTCTTC; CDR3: CSHSGRGGYEQFF
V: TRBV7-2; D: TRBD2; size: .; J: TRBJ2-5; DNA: TGTGCCAGCAGCCTTAGCGGGAATAGAGTTAATGAGCAGTACTTC; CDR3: CASSLSGNRVNEQYF
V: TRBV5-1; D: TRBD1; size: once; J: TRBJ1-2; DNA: TGCGCCAGCAGCTTGGGGACAGGGGTAGACTATGGCTACACCTTC; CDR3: CASSLGTGVDYGYTF
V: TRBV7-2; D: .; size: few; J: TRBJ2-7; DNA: TGTGCCAGCAGCGCGCGACCCCAGGGTGGCGAGCAGTACTTC; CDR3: CASSARPQGGEQYF
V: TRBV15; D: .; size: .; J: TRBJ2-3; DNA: TGTGCCACCAGCAGAGTTCCCTTCACAGATACGCAGTATTTT; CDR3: CATSRVPFTDTQYF
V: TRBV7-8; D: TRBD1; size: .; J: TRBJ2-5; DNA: TGTGCCAGCAGCGGAGGGGACAGGGGTGAGACCCAGTACTTC; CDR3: CASSGGDRGETQYF
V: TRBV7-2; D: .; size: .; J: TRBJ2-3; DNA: TGTGCCAGCAGCAAACTAGGGACCTCTAGCACAGATACGCAGTATTTT; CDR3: CASSKLGTSSTDTQYF
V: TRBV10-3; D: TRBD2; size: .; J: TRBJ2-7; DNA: TGTGCCACCAGTGAGAATCTAGCGGGAGCGTACGAGCAGTACTTC; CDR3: CATSENLAGAYEQYF
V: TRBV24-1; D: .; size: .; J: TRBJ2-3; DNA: TGTGCCACCAGTGAGGAAAAGGGGCGCACAGATACGCAGTATTTT; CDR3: CATSEEKGRTDTQYF